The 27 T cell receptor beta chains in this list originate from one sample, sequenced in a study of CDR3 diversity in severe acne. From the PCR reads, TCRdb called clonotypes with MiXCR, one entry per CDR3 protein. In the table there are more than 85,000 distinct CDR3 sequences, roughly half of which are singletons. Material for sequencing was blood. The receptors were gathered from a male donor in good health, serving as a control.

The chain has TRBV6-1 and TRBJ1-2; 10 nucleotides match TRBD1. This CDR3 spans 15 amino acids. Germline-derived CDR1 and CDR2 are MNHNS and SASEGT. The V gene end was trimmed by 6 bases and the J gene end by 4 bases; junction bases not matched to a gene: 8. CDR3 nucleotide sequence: TGTGCCAGCAGCCCAATGGGACAGGGGACCTATGGCTACACCTTC. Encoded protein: CASSPMGQGTYGYTF.

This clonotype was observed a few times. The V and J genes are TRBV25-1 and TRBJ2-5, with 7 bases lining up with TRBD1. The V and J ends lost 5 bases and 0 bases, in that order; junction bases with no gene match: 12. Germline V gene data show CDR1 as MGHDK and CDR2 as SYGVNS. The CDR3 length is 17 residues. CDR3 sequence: CASSLPQTGIYQETQYF. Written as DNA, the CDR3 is TGTGCCAGCAGTCTCCCTCAGACAGGGATCTACCAAGAGACCCAGTACTTC. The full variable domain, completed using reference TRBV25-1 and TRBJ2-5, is EADIYQTPRYLVIGTGKKITLECSQTMGHDKMYWYQQDPGMELHLIHYSYGVNSTEKGDLSSESTVSRIRTEHFPLTLESARPSHTSQYLCASSLPQTGIYQETQYFGPGTRLLVL.

This chain's CDR3 is CSATRDRLGTDTQYF. CDR3 DNA: TGCAGTGCTACCCGGGACAGACTTGGCACAGATACGCAGTATTTT. This rearrangement joins TRBV20-1 to TRBJ2-3; 7 nucleotides match TRBD1. The germline V gene encodes CDR1 DFQATT and CDR2 SNEGSKA (reference sequence). The CDR3 has 15 amino acids. After removal of 4 bases from V and 1 base from J, the junction contained 8 bases not matched to a gene.

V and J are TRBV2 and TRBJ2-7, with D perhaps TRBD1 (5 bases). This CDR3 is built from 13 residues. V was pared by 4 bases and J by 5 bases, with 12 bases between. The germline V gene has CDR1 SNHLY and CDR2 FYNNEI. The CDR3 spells CASSGRGNNEQYF. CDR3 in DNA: TGTGCCAGCAGTGGTAGGGGAAATAACGAGCAGTACTTC.

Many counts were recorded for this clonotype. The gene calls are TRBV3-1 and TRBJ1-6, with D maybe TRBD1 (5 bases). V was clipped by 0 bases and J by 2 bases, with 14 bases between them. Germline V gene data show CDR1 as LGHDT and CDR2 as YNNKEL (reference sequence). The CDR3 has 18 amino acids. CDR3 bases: TGTGCCAGCAGCCAAGACGTGGGCCGAGGGGCCTATAATTCACCCCTCCACTTT. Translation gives CASSQDVGRGAYNSPLHF.

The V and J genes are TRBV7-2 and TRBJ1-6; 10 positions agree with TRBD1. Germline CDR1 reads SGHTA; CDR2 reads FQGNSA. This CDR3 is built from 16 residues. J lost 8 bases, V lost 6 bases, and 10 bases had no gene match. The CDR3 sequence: CASSPRTGTGDSPLHF. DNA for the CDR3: TGTGCCAGCAGTCCTCGCACCGGGACAGGGGATTCACCCCTCCACTTT.

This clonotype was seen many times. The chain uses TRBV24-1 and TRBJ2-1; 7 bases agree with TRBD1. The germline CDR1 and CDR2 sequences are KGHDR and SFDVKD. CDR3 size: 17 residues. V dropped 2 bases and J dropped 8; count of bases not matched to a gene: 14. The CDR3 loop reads CATSDYLQGIVFHEQFF. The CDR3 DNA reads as TGTGCCACCAGTGATTATCTACAGGGGATCGTTTTCCATGAGCAGTTCTTC.

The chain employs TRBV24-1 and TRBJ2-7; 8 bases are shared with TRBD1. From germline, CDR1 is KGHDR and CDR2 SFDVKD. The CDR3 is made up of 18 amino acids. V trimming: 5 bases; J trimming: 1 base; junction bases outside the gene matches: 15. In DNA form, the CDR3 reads TGTGCCACCAGTGGTTTAAGGGGACGGGACAGGCCATCCTACGAGCAGTACTTC. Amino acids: CATSGLRGRDRPSYEQYF.

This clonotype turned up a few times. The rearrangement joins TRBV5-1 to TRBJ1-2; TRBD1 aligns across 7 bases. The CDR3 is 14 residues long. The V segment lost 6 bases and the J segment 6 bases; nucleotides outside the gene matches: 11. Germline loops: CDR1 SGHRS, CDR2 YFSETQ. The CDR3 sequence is CASTLSSGGNGYTF. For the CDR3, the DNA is TGCGCCAGCACCCTCTCGTCAGGGGGGAATGGCTACACCTTC. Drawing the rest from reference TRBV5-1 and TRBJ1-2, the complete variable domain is KAGVTQTPRYLIKTRGQQVTLSCSPISGHRSVSWYQQTPGQGLQFLFEYFSETQRNKGNFPGRFSGRQFSNSRSEMNVSTLELGDSALYLCASTLSSGGNGYTFGSGTRLTVV.

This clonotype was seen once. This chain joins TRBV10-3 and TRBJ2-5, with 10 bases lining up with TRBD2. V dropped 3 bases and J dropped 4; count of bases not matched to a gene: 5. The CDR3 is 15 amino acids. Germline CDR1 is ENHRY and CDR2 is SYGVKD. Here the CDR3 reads CAISDGLAATETQYF. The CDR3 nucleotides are TGTGCCATCAGTGACGGACTAGCGGCCACAGAGACCCAGTACTTC.

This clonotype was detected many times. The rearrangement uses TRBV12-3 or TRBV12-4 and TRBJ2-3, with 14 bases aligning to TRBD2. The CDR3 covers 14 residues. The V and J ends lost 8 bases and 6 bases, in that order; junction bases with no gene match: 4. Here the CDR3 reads CASGLAGGPDTQYF. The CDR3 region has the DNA TGTGCCAGCGGACTAGCGGGGGGCCCGGATACGCAGTATTTT.

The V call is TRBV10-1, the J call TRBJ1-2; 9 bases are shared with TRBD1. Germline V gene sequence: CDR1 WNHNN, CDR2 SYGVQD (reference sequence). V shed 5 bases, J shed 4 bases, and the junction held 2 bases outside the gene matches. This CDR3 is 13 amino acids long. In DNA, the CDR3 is TGCGCCAGCAGTTCGGGACAGGGCTATGGCTACACCTTC. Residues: CASSSGQGYGYTF.

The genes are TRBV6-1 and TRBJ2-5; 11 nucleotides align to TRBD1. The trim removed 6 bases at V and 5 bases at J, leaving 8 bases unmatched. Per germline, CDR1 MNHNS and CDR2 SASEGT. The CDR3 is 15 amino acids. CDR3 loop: CASSTRTGGMETQYF. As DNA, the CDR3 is TGTGCCAGCAGCACCCGGACAGGGGGCATGGAGACCCAGTACTTC.

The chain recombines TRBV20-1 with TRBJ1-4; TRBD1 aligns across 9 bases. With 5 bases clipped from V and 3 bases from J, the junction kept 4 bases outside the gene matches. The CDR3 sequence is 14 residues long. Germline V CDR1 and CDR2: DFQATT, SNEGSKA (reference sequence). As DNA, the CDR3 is TGCAGTGCTCCACAGGGGGCGGCTAATGAAAAACTGTTTTTT. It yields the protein CSAPQGAANEKLFF.

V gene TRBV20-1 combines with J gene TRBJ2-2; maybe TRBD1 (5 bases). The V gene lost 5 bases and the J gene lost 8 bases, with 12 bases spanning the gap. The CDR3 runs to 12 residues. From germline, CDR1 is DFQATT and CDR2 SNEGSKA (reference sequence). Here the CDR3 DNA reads TGCAGTGCTCCAGACAGCGCTGGGGAGCTGTTTTTT. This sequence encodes CSAPDSAGELFF.

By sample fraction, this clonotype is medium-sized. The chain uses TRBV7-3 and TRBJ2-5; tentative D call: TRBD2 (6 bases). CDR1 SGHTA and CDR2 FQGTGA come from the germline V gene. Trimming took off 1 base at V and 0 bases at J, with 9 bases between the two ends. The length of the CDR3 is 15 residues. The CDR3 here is CASSLSGMYQETQYF. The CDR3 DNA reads TGTGCCAGCAGCTTAAGCGGGATGTACCAAGAGACCCAGTACTTC.

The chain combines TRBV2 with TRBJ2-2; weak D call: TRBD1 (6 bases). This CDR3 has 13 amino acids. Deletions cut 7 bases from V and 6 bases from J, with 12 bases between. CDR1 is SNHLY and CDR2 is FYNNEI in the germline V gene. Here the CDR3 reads CASTQQGSGELFF. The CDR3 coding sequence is TGTGCCAGCACCCAACAGGGCTCCGGGGAGCTGTTTTTT.

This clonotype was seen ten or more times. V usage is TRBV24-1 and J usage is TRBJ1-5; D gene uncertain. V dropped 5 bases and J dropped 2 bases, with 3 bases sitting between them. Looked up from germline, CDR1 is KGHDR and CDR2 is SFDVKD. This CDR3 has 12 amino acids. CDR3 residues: CATSGGNQPQHF. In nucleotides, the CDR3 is TGTGCCACCAGTGGAGGCAATCAGCCCCAGCATTTT.

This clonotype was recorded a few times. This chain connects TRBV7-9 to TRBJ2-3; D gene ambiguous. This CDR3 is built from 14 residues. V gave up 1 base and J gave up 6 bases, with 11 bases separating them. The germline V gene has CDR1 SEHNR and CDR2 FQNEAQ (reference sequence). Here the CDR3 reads CASSLGGNEDTQYF. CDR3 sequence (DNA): TGTGCCAGCAGCTTAGGAGGCAACGAGGATACGCAGTATTTT. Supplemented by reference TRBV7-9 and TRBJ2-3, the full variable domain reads DTGVSQNPRHKITKRGQNVTFRCDPISEHNRLYWYRQTLGQGPEFLTYFQNEAQLEKSRLLSDRFSAERPKGSFSTLEIQRTEQGDSAMYLCASSLGGNEDTQYFGPGTRLTVL.

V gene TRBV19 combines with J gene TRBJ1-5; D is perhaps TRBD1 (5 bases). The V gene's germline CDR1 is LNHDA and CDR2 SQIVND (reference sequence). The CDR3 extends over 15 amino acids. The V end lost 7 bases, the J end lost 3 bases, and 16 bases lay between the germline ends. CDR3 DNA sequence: TGTGCCAGTACCAAATGGGGACGGGACAATCAGCCCCAGCATTTT. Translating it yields CASTKWGRDNQPQHF.

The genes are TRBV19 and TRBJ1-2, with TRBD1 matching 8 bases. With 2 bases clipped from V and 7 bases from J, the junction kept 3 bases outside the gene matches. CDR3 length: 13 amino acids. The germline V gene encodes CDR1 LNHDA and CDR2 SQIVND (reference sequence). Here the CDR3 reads CASSIQGASGYTF. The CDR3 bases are TGTGCCAGTAGTATACAGGGGGCGAGTGGCTACACCTTC.

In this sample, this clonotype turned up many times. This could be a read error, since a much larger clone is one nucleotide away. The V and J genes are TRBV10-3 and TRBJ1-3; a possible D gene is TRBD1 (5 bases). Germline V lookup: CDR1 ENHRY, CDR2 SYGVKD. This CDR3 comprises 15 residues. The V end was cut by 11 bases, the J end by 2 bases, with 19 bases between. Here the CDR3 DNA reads TGTGCCGCACGTAGGGACGGGAACCCTGGAAACACCATATATTTT. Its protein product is CAARRDGNPGNTIYF.

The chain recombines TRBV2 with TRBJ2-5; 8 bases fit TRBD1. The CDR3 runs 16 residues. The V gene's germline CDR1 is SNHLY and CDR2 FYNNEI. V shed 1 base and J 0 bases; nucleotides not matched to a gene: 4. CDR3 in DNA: TGTGCCAGCAGTGAAGGGACAGGGCTGGACCAAGAGACCCAGTACTTC. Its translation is CASSEGTGLDQETQYF. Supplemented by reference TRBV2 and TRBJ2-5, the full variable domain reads EPEVTQTPSHQVTQMGQEVILRCVPISNHLYFYWYRQILGQKVEFLVSFYNNEISEKSEIFDDQFSVERPDGSNFTLKIRSTKLEDSAMYFCASSEGTGLDQETQYFGPGTRLLVL.

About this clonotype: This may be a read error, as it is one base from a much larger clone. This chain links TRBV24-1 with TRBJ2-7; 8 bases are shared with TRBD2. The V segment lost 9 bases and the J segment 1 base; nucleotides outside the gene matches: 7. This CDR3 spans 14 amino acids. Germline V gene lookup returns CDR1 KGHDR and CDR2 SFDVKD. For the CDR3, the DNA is TGTGCCACCGGTGGAACTAGCGGATCCTACGAGCAGTACTTC. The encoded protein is CATGGTSGSYEQYF.

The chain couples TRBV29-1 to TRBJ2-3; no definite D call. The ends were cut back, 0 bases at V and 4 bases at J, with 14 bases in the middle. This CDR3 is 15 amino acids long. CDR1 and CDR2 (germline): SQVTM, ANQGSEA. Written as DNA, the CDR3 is TGCAGCGTTGAAGATGTGGTTGTCAGAGCAGATACGCAGTATTTT. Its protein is CSVEDVVVRADTQYF.

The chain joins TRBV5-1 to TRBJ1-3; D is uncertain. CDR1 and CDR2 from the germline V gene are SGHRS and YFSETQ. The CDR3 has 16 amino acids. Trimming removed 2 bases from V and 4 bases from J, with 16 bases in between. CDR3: CASSLVEGGAGNTIYF. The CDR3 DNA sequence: TGCGCCAGCAGCTTAGTGGAAGGCGGTGCGGGAAACACCATATATTTT. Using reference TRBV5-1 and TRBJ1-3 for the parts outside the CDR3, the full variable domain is KAGVTQTPRYLIKTRGQQVTLSCSPISGHRSVSWYQQTPGQGLQFLFEYFSETQRNKGNFPGRFSGRQFSNSRSEMNVSTLELGDSALYLCASSLVEGGAGNTIYFGEGSWLTVV.

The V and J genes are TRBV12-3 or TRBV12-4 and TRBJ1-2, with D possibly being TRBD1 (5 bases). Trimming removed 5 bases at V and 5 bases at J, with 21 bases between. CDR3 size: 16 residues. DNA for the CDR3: TGTGCCAGCAGTCCTGTATCGGGACGGGGGGATTATGGCTACACCTTC. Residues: CASSPVSGRGDYGYTF.